Listed here are 14 T cell receptor beta chains from one sample, sequenced in a study of metastatic and nonmetastatic thyroid tumors. TCRdb redid the clone calls on the PCR reads using MiXCR. Here the sample spans about 36,000 clones, less than 25% being singletons. Nobody among the patients had been given any treatment before thyroid surgery. Material: blood. These receptors all come from a female donor with papillary thyroid cancer or a benign thyroid nodule (not recorded which). Some clones in this sample may be carry-over from other donors' samples.

This clone occurred many times. The rearrangement uses TRBV9 and TRBJ2-7; D possibly corresponds to TRBD1 (6 bases). The CDR3 sequence is 14 residues long. CDR1 is SGDLS, CDR2 YYNGEE, per germline. V was clipped by 4 bases and J by 6 bases, with 17 bases between them. CDR3 amino acids: CASSPTGTSGEQYF. The CDR3 region has the DNA TGTGCCAGCAGCCCGACGGGGACATCGGGCGAGCAGTACTTC.

This clone was observed a handful of times. The chain carries TRBV6-6 and TRBJ1-6; D is unresolved. The CDR3 consists of 15 residues. Trimming removed 2 bases at V and 7 bases at J, with 12 bases between. Germline CDR1 is MNHNY and CDR2 is SVGAGI (reference sequence). The CDR3 nucleotides read TGTGCCAGCAGTTACCAGAGTATAGGAAATTCACCCCTCCACTTT. This translates into CASSYQSIGNSPLHF.

This clone showed up just a few times. The gene calls are TRBV2 and TRBJ1-1, with 8 bases lining up with TRBD1. CDR1 is SNHLY and CDR2 is FYNNEI in the germline V gene. J was trimmed by 5 bases and V by 2 bases; bases with no gene match: 7. This CDR3 has 15 amino acids. CDR3 loop: CASSEIDRGGTEAFF. CDR3 DNA sequence: TGTGCCAGCAGTGAAATAGACAGGGGAGGGACTGAAGCTTTCTTT. Complete variable domain (other parts from reference TRBV2 and TRBJ1-1): EPEVTQTPSHQVTQMGQEVILRCVPISNHLYFYWYRQILGQKVEFLVSFYNNEISEKSEIFDDQFSVERPDGSNFTLKIRSTKLEDSAMYFCASSEIDRGGTEAFFGQGTRLTVV.

Sample share makes this clone medium-sized. This chain connects TRBV7-3 to TRBJ2-7; TRBD2 matches at 9 bases. V shed 5 bases, J shed 10 bases, and the junction held 9 bases outside the gene matches. The CDR3 totals 13 residues. Looked up from germline, CDR1 is SGHTA and CDR2 is FQGTGA. Here the CDR3 DNA reads TGTGCCAGCAGCCCAGGGACTAGCTTCCGCCAGTACTTC. Residues: CASSPGTSFRQYF.

This clone occurred many times. This chain uses TRBV20-1 with TRBJ2-1; D not resolved. From germline, CDR1 is DFQATT and CDR2 SNEGSKA (reference sequence). The CDR3 length is 11 residues. V lost 2 bases to trimming and J lost 10 bases, with 9 bases between them. CDR3: CSARIQVEQFF. The CDR3 nucleotides are TGCAGTGCTAGAATACAAGTCGAGCAGTTCTTC.

This clone has a handful of counts. The same CDR3 also results from other DNA sequences found in this sample. The chain recombines TRBV6-5 with TRBJ2-7, with D possibly matching TRBD2 (6 bases). V lost 2 bases and J 4 bases, leaving 12 bases between the germline ends. This CDR3 has 14 residues. In germline, CDR1 is MNHEY, CDR2 SVGAGI. The CDR3 sequence is CASSYGGLQYEQYF. The CDR3 nucleotides read TGTGCCAGCAGTTACGGGGGACTCCAATACGAGCAGTACTTC.

The chain carries TRBV6-1 and TRBJ1-6; 7 nucleotides agree with TRBD1. J gave up 5 bases and V 3 bases, and 4 bases lay outside the gene matches. The CDR3 covers 15 residues. Looked up from germline, CDR1 is MNHNS and CDR2 is SASEGT. The CDR3 DNA reads TGTGCCAGCAGTGACGGACAGGATCATAATTCACCCCTCCACTTT. It translates to CASSDGQDHNSPLHF.

This clone was detected many times. The chain joins TRBV5-1 to TRBJ2-1; TRBD2 matches 10 bases. In germline, CDR1 is SGHRS, CDR2 YFSETQ. V lost 0 bases and J lost 6; bases outside the gene matches: 3. The CDR3 sequence is 15 residues long. The CDR3 DNA follows: TGCGCCAGCAGCTTGGTTATAGCGGGGGGCAATGAGCAGTTCTTC. It specifies CASSLVIAGGNEQFF.

On this clone: A read error may produce the germline difference seen at one junction end. The V gene is TRBV27, the J gene TRBJ2-2; maybe TRBD1 (6 bases). Germline loops: CDR1 MNHEY, CDR2 SMNVEV (reference sequence). The CDR3 spans 15 residues. This chain's CDR3 is CAGRLGHANTGELFF. The CDR3 bases are TGTGCCGGCCGACTGGGACATGCGAACACAGGGGAGCTGTTTTTT.

Remarks on this clone: As the CDR3 is not closed by the conserved phenylalanine or tryptophan, this likely results from a read error. The chain is built from TRBV6-2 or TRBV6-3 and TRBJ2-5; 8 bases match TRBD2. CDR1 MNHEY and CDR2 SVGEGT come from the germline V gene. With V trimmed by 6 bases and J by 9 bases, 9 bases remained unmatched. This CDR3 comprises 13 residues. The DNA for the CDR3 is TGTGCCAGCAGCACGGGGGGGGTTCTAGCCCAGTACTTA. This codes for CASSTGGVLAQYL.

The chain uses TRBV20-1 and TRBJ1-2; 10 bases agree with TRBD1. V dropped 5 bases and J dropped 4; count of bases not matched to a gene: 7. Germline values: CDR1 DFQATT, CDR2 SNEGSKA (reference sequence). This CDR3 spans 14 amino acids. The CDR3 loop reads CSAPDRGRGYGYTF. The DNA of the CDR3 is TGCAGTGCTCCCGACAGGGGGCGGGGCTATGGCTACACCTTC.

This clone was observed a few times. This rearrangement joins TRBV27 to TRBJ2-1, with 8 positions matching TRBD1. V lost 1 base, J lost 4 bases, and 3 bases stayed unmatched. Germline assignment: CDR1 MNHEY and CDR2 SMNVEV (reference sequence). The CDR3 has 15 amino acids. CDR3 region: CASSLFRGLYNEQFF. The DNA of the CDR3 is TGTGCCAGCAGTTTATTCAGGGGGCTATACAATGAGCAGTTCTTC.

This clone was seen many times. The rearrangement uses TRBV14 and TRBJ2-7, with D possibly TRBD2 on 5 matching bases. In germline, CDR1 is SGHDN, CDR2 FVKESK. The V end was cut by 4 bases, the J end by 2 bases, with 15 bases between. CDR3 size: 15 residues. CDR3 sequence (DNA): TGTGCCAGCAGCCCCCTCGGAGGTGAGACCTACGAGCAGTACTTC. Amino acids: CASSPLGGETYEQYF. The variable domain in full, completed from reference TRBV14 and TRBJ2-7, reads EAGVTQFPSHSVIEKGQTVTLRCDPISGHDNLYWYRRVMGKEIKFLLHFVKESKQDESGMPNNRFLAERTGGTYSTLKVQPAELEDSGVYFCASSPLGGETYEQYFGPGTRLTVT.

This clone was observed a handful of times. The J gene is TRBJ1-1, the V gene TRBV20-1; possibly TRBD1 for D (6 bases). Germline CDR1 DFQATT, CDR2 SNEGSKA (reference sequence). The CDR3 consists of 14 residues. The V end was cut by 3 bases, the J end by 3 bases, with 14 bases between. The CDR3 here is CSASKWEGDTEAFF. CDR3 DNA: TGCAGTGCTAGTAAGTGGGAGGGGGACACTGAAGCTTTCTTT.